This TCR beta chain was captured in a study of blood T cells in healthy people across ages. A second PCR, run for roughly 7 to 12 cycles, used a sample-barcoded 5' primer plus a J-beta primer mix. Via MiXCR, TCRdb re-called the 5' RACE reads, giving one row per CDR3 protein. The sample records roughly 860,000 distinct CDR3 sequences, approximately 67% being singletons. Per the germline V gene, CDR1 is SGHRS and CDR2 is YFSETQ. The CDR3 has 16 residues. Trimming removed 6 bases from V and 2 bases from J, with 21 bases in between. Sample: blood. The TCR was taken from a man aged 30 to 39 in good health. This rearrangement joins TRBV5-1 to TRBJ2-7, with D unresolved. CDR3 coding DNA: TGCGCCAGCAAGCCCCAAACAGACGACATAACCTACGAGCAGTACTTC. Residues: CASKPQTDDITYEQYF.